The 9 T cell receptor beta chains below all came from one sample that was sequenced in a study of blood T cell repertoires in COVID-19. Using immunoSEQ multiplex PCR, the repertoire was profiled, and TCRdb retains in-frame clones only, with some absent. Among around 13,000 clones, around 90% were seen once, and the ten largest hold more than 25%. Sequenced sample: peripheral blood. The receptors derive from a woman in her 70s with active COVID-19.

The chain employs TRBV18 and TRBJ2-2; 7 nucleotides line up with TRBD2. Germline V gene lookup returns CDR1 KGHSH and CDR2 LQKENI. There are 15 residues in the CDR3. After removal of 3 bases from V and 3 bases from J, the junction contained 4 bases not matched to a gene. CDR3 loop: CASSPLAGYTGELFF. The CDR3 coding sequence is TGTGCCAGCTCACCGTTAGCGGGTTACACCGGGGAGCTGTTTTTT.

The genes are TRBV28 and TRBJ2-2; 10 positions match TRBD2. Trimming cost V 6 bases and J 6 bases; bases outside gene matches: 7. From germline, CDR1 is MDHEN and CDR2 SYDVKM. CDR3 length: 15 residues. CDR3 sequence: CASRSGTSVAGELFF. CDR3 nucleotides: TGTGCCAGCAGAAGTGGGACTAGCGTCGCCGGGGAGCTGTTTTTT.

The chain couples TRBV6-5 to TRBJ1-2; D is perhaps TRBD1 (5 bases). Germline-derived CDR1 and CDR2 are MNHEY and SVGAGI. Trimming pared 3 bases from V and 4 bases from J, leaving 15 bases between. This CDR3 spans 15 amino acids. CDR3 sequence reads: CASSYSGRGSYGYTF. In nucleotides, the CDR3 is TGTGCCAGCAGTTATTCCGGTCGGGGGAGCTATGGCTACACCTTC.

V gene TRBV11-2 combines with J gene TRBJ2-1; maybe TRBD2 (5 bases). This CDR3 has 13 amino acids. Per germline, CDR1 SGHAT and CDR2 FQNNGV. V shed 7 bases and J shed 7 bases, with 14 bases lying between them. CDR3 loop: CASTTTWENEQFF. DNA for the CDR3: TGTGCCAGCACCACCACCTGGGAGAATGAGCAGTTCTTC.

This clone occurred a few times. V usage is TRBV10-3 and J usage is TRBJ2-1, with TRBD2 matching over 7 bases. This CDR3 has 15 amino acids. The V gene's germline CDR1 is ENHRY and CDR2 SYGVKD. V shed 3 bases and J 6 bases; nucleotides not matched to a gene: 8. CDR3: CAISDGGSLSNEQFF. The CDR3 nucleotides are TGTGCCATCAGTGACGGCGGGAGTTTATCCAATGAGCAGTTCTTC.

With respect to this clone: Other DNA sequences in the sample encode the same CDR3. In nucleotides, the CDR3 is TGTGCCAGCAGCCTAAGGACAGGGGGAATGAACACTGAAGCTTTCTTT. The encoded protein is CASSLRTGGMNTEAFF. The chain joins TRBV7-9 to TRBJ1-1, with TRBD1 matching 10 bases. Trimming took 5 bases from V and 0 from J; bases not matched to a gene: 6. CDR1 and CDR2 from the germline V gene are SEHNR and FQNEAQ (reference sequence). This CDR3 is 16 amino acids long.

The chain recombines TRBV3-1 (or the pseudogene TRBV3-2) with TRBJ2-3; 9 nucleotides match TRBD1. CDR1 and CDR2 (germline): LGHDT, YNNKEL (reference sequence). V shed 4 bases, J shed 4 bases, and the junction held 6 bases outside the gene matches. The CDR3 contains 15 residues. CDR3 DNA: TGTGCCAGCAGCCCCCAGGACAGGGGTTCAGATACGCAGTATTTT. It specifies CASSPQDRGSDTQYF.

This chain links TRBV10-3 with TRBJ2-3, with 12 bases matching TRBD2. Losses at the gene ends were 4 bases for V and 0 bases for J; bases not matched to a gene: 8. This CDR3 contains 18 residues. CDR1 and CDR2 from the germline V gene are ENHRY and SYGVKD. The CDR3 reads CAISGTSGTSSSTDTQYF. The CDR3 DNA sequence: TGTGCCATCAGTGGGACTAGCGGGACGTCCTCGAGCACAGATACGCAGTATTTT.

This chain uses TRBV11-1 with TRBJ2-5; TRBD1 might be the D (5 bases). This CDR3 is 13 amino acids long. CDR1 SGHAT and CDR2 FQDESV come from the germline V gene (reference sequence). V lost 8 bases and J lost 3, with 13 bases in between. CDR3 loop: CASSPGSKETQYF. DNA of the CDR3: TGTGCCAGCTCTCCAGGGTCAAAAGAGACCCAGTACTTC.